This T cell receptor beta chain emerged from a study of OX40 agonist ivuxolimab in advanced cancers. Study as a whole: Intravenous ivuxolimab was administered to patients every 2 weeks at 0.01 to 10 mg/kg. Study-wide findings and caveats: Clonal expansion was seen in CD4+ and CD8+ blood T cells by week 6 at 0.1 to 3.0 mg/kg. A proportion of nonresponders additionally exhibited low normalized T-cell clonal expansion.

Assay used: immunoSEQ multiplex PCR; TCRdb lists only in-frame clones, some missing. The profile shows some 55,000 clones, 80% to 95% of them singletons. This clone was recorded once. Its antigen is unidentified. V was cut by 2 bases and J by 9 bases, with 20 bases left in between. The CDR3 has 15 amino acids. Germline assignment: CDR1 MNHEY and CDR2 SMNVEV (reference sequence). The sequences come from CD4+ or CD8+ T cells sorted from blood, collected in a trial of the OX40 agonist ivuxolimab. The chain joins TRBV27 to TRBJ2-7; D gene ambiguous. The TCR originated in an adult with an advanced solid tumor such as melanoma, head and neck, liver or kidney cancer. CDR3 region: CASSLRLPRDPLQYF. In DNA, the CDR3 is TGTGCCAGCAGTTTAAGACTGCCCCGCGACCCTTTGCAGTACTTC.